A selection of T cell receptor beta chains follows, all from one sample in a study of beta chain features in type 1 diabetes. Sequencing was performed with immunoSEQ multiplex PCR; in TCRdb, only in-frame clones are kept and a portion is missing. The sample lists roughly 260,000 clones, roughly 21% occurring once. The sequenced sample consisted of naive CD4+ T cells from blood. All receptors come from a woman in her forties with type 1 diabetes. The CDR3 runs from the conserved cysteine through the conserved F or W. The D gene is left open where the match is weak. Some rows mark clone size as missing; the rest say once, few, many or name a class of expanded clone.

D: -; size: -; J: TRBJ2-1; V: TRBV4-2; CDR3: CASSRGGPESYNEQFF; DNA: TGTGCCAGCAGCCGGGGGGGGCCTGAGTCCTACAATGAGCAGTTCTTC
D: TRBD2; size: -; J: TRBJ2-1; V: TRBV27; CDR3: CASSFRPSGGDDEQFF; DNA: TGTGCCAGCAGTTTCCGCCCTAGCGGGGGAGACGATGAGCAGTTCTTC
D: -; size: few; J: TRBJ2-3; V: TRBV5-1; CDR3: CASSLSGGSTDTQYF; DNA: TGCGCCAGCAGCCTAAGCGGAGGGAGCACAGATACGCAGTATTTT
D: TRBD2; size: -; J: TRBJ2-7; V: TRBV30; CDR3: CATGGGYEQYF; DNA: TGTGCCACGGGGGGGGGTTACGAGCAGTACTTC
D: -; size: -; J: TRBJ2-3; V: TRBV29-1; CDR3: CSAETDYSTDTQYF; DNA: TGCAGCGCCGAGACGGACTATAGCACAGATACGCAGTATTTT
D: -; size: -; J: TRBJ2-2; V: TRBV7-3; CDR3: CASSSSGELFF; DNA: TGTGCCAGCAGCTCCAGCGGGGAGCTGTTTTTT
D: TRBD1; size: few; J: TRBJ2-7; V: TRBV11-2; CDR3: CASSGYRGRYEQYF; DNA: TGTGCCAGCAGCGGGTACAGGGGTCGCTACGAGCAGTACTTC
D: TRBD1; size: few; J: TRBJ2-5; V: TRBV19; CDR3: CASSKDRQETQYF; DNA: TGTGCCAGTAGTAAGGACAGGCAGGAGACCCAGTACTTC
D: -; size: few; J: TRBJ1-1; V: TRBV11-2; CDR3: CASSSIKEASEAFF; DNA: TGTGCCAGCAGCTCTATCAAGGAAGCGAGTGAAGCTTTCTTT
D: -; size: few; J: TRBJ2-7; V: TRBV5-5; CDR3: CASSPKSGEQYF; DNA: TGTGCCAGCAGCCCGAAGTCGGGCGAGCAGTACTTC
D: -; size: -; J: TRBJ2-5; V: TRBV5-1; CDR3: CASSQGGLRETQYF; DNA: TGCGCCAGCAGCCAGGGGGGCCTCCGGGAGACCCAGTACTTC
D: -; size: few; J: TRBJ2-3; V: TRBV25-1; CDR3: CASTQGDTQYF; DNA: TGTGCCAGCACCCAGGGTGATACGCAGTATTTT
D: TRBD1; size: -; J: TRBJ1-1; V: TRBV5-1; CDR3: CASSLGTANTEAFF; DNA: TGCGCCAGCAGCCTCGGGACAGCTAACACTGAAGCTTTCTTT
D: -; size: -; J: TRBJ1-1; V: TRBV6-6; CDR3: CASSYLENTEAFF; DNA: TGTGCCAGCAGTTACTTAGAGAACACTGAAGCTTTCTTT
D: TRBD1; size: -; J: TRBJ1-5; V: TRBV2; CDR3: CASRALDRGQNQPQHF; DNA: TGTGCCAGCAGAGCTTTGGACAGGGGGCAGAATCAGCCCCAGCATTTT
D: -; size: -; J: TRBJ2-7; V: TRBV28; CDR3: CASRPKGIAYEQYF; DNA: TGTGCCAGCAGGCCTAAGGGGATCGCCTACGAGCAGTACTTC
D: -; size: -; J: TRBJ1-6; V: TRBV4-3; CDR3: CASSQSTGKSPLHF; DNA: TGCGCCAGCAGCCAGAGCACAGGGAAATCACCCCTCCACTTT